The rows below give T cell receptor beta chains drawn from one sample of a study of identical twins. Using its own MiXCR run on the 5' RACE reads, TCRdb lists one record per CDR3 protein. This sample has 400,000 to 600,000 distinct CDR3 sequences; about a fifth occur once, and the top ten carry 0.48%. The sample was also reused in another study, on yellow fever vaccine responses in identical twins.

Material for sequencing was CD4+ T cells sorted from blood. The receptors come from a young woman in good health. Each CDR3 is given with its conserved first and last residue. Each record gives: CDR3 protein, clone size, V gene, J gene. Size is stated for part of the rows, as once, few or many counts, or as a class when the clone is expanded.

CDR3aa: CASSLASAPYEQYF
abundance: few
v_gene: TRBV5-1
j_gene: TRBJ2-7

CDR3aa: CASRTTPRDRLNTEAFF
abundance: -
v_gene: TRBV5-1
j_gene: TRBJ1-1

CDR3aa: CASSLGLWGNEQFF
abundance: -
v_gene: TRBV7-9
j_gene: TRBJ2-1

CDR3aa: CASSLVGFNSPLHF
abundance: -
v_gene: TRBV11-2
j_gene: TRBJ1-6

CDR3aa: CASSGQGAPSGNTIYF
abundance: -
v_gene: TRBV12-3/TRBV12-4
j_gene: TRBJ1-3

CDR3aa: CASSQGFSGYEQYF
abundance: -
v_gene: TRBV3-1
j_gene: TRBJ2-7

CDR3aa: CASSQGQSLVNQPQHF
abundance: -
v_gene: TRBV4-1
j_gene: TRBJ1-5

CDR3aa: CASSTLWQETQYF
abundance: -
v_gene: TRBV28
j_gene: TRBJ2-5

CDR3aa: CSARGGGSNQPQHF
abundance: -
v_gene: TRBV20-1
j_gene: TRBJ1-5

CDR3aa: CASSPGQGVGETQYF
abundance: -
v_gene: TRBV3-1
j_gene: TRBJ2-5

CDR3aa: CASSPTSGDATETQYF
abundance: -
v_gene: TRBV18
j_gene: TRBJ2-5

CDR3aa: CASSFLTSRDYGYTF
abundance: -
v_gene: TRBV5-6
j_gene: TRBJ1-2

CDR3aa: CASSFGGQGPYEQYF
abundance: -
v_gene: TRBV12-3/TRBV12-4
j_gene: TRBJ2-7

CDR3aa: CASSPELSGGNEQYF
abundance: -
v_gene: TRBV3-1
j_gene: TRBJ2-7

CDR3aa: CASSQVRQGAKTGELFF
abundance: few
v_gene: TRBV4-1
j_gene: TRBJ2-2

CDR3aa: CASQAWGFTGELFF
abundance: few
v_gene: TRBV3-1
j_gene: TRBJ2-2

CDR3aa: CASSDRTSGSTDTQYF
abundance: -
v_gene: TRBV6-4
j_gene: TRBJ2-3

CDR3aa: CASYFSEGLETQYF
abundance: -
v_gene: TRBV27
j_gene: TRBJ2-5

CDR3aa: CATSDFQAGGQETQYF
abundance: few
v_gene: TRBV24-1
j_gene: TRBJ2-5

CDR3aa: CASSFASGANTGELFF
abundance: few
v_gene: TRBV28
j_gene: TRBJ2-2

CDR3aa: CASSLATGGLPLHF
abundance: few
v_gene: TRBV12-3/TRBV12-4
j_gene: TRBJ1-6

CDR3aa: CASSILIQETQYF
abundance: -
v_gene: TRBV19
j_gene: TRBJ2-5

CDR3aa: CASSQEGYLGRGQETQYF
abundance: -
v_gene: TRBV4-2
j_gene: TRBJ2-5

CDR3aa: CASSQEGLVMVGELFF
abundance: -
v_gene: TRBV3-1
j_gene: TRBJ2-2

CDR3aa: CSRDNPHQDTQYF
abundance: few
v_gene: TRBV20-1
j_gene: TRBJ2-3

CDR3aa: CASKRGGNEQFF
abundance: few
v_gene: TRBV6-5
j_gene: TRBJ2-1

CDR3aa: CASSEEAVNEQFF
abundance: few
v_gene: TRBV2
j_gene: TRBJ2-1

CDR3aa: CSVGQGEYEQYF
abundance: few
v_gene: TRBV29-1
j_gene: TRBJ2-7

CDR3aa: CASSQVGLLGQFF
abundance: few
v_gene: TRBV14
j_gene: TRBJ2-1

CDR3aa: CASSFLVRGSLRANVLTF
abundance: -
v_gene: TRBV7-8
j_gene: TRBJ2-6

CDR3aa: CSASAGASSADTQYF
abundance: -
v_gene: TRBV20-1
j_gene: TRBJ2-3

CDR3aa: CASTHRTGQGAGEQFF
abundance: -
v_gene: TRBV3-1
j_gene: TRBJ2-1

CDR3aa: CSALGLAGNEQFF
abundance: many
v_gene: TRBV20-1
j_gene: TRBJ2-1

CDR3aa: CASSPTGVVNYGYTF
abundance: -
v_gene: TRBV2
j_gene: TRBJ1-2

CDR3aa: CASSNLPSQLGHTVLTDTQYF
abundance: few
v_gene: TRBV21-1
j_gene: TRBJ2-3

CDR3aa: CASSVNEGVNYGYTF
abundance: -
v_gene: TRBV5-1
j_gene: TRBJ1-2

CDR3aa: CASSLVPGLFQETQYF
abundance: -
v_gene: TRBV11-2
j_gene: TRBJ2-5

CDR3aa: CASSYFPRDTQYF
abundance: -
v_gene: TRBV6-5
j_gene: TRBJ2-3